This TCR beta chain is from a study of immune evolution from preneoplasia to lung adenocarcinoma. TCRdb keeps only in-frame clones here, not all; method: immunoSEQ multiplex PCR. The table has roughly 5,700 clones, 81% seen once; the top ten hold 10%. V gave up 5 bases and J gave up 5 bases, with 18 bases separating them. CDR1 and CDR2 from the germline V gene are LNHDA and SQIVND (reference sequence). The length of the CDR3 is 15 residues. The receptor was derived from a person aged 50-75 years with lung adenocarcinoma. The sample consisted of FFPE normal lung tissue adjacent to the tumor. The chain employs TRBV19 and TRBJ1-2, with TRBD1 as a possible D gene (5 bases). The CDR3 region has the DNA TGTGCCAGTAGTCCAGGACGGGGACTAGGGTATGGCTACACCTTC. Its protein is CASSPGRGLGYGYTF. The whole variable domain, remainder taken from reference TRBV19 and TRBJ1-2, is DGGITQSPKYLFRKEGQNVTLSCEQNLNHDAMYWYRQDPGQGLRLIYYSQIVNDFQKGDIAEGYSVSREKKESFPLTVTSAQKNPTAFYLCASSPGRGLGYGYTFGSGTRLTVV.